This T cell receptor (beta chain) appears in the sequencing data of a study of blood T cell repertoires in COVID-19. Germline V CDR1 and CDR2: SGHTA, FQGNSA. This CDR3 has 15 residues. V trimming: 4 bases; J trimming: 4 bases; junction bases outside the gene matches: 7. Per the original methods: Reference gene primer amplification in the assay estimated nucleated cell counts. Sequencing used immunoSEQ multiplex PCR; TCRdb keeps in-frame clones, though not all of them. Clone size and V and J calls were adopted from that table, with D and trimming inferred from the DNA. Among 180,000 or so clones, around four fifths were seen once, and the ten largest hold approximately 4%.

Material for sequencing was PBMCs or T cells enriched from blood (not recorded which). This receptor was taken from a woman aged 45-60 years in a cohort exposed to, infected with or recovered from COVID-19 (not recorded which). The chain couples TRBV7-2 to TRBJ1-2; 9 nucleotides align to TRBD1. The CDR3 region is CASSSTGGEPYGYTF. CDR3 DNA sequence: TGTGCCAGCAGCTCTACAGGGGGCGAGCCCTATGGCTACACCTTC.